What follows are 20 T cell receptor beta chains derived from one specimen sequenced in a study of CD8 T cells in ankylosing spondylitis. TCRdb redid the calling of the 5' RACE reads with MiXCR, one entry per CDR3 protein. The sample shows about 140,000 distinct CDR3 sequences, about 7% of them seen only once. The specimen was blood, either unsorted or a sorted T cell fraction (not recorded which). The origin of the receptors is a female donor with ankylosing spondylitis or in good health (not recorded which).

The table lists this clonotype with many counts. This chain connects TRBV4-3 to TRBJ2-7; 9 positions agree with TRBD1. Trimming at V came to 0 bases and at J to 9 bases, leaving 12 bases not matched to a gene. Germline CDR1 is LGHNA and CDR2 is YSLEER. The CDR3 length is 16 residues. Here the CDR3 reads CASSQDQQGALVGQYF. The CDR3 nucleotides read TGCGCCAGCAGCCAAGATCAACAGGGGGCACTGGTCGGGCAGTACTTC.

This clonotype was seen many times. Mismatch with germline at one junction end may stem from a read error. The genes are TRBV28 and TRBJ2-1; 10 nucleotides align to TRBD2. CDR1 and CDR2 (germline): MDHEN, SYDVKM. This CDR3 comprises 12 residues. The CDR3, as DNA: TGTGCCAGCAGCCCGGGACTAGCGAAACCGGGGTTC. This sequence encodes CASSPGLAKPGF.

This clonotype has at least ten counts. The chain combines TRBV5-1 with TRBJ2-3, with D unclear. Germline V gives CDR1 SGHRS, CDR2 YFSETQ. The CDR3 loop spans 15 amino acids. The ends were cut back, 2 bases at V and 0 bases at J, with 10 bases in the middle. The CDR3 loop is CASSFGPWSTDTQYF. DNA for the CDR3: TGCGCCAGCAGCTTCGGACCATGGAGCACAGATACGCAGTATTTT.

This clonotype has just a few counts. V is TRBV12-3 or TRBV12-4 and J is TRBJ1-1, with D possibly TRBD1 on 5 matching bases. The CDR3 is 14 amino acids. Deletions cut 3 bases from V and 7 bases from J, with 15 bases between. The CDR3 spells CASSFRGRFNEAFF. The CDR3 bases are TGTGCCAGCAGTTTCCGGGGCAGGTTCAATGAAGCTTTCTTT.

The sample holds many counts of this clonotype. This rearrangement joins TRBV12-3 or TRBV12-4 to TRBJ2-1, with TRBD1 as a possible D gene (6 bases). The CDR3 loop spans 15 amino acids. Trimming pared 3 bases from V and 4 bases from J, leaving 13 bases between. The CDR3 reads CASSLLDSPYNEQFF. CDR3 sequence (DNA): TGTGCCAGCAGTTTGTTGGACAGTCCGTACAATGAGCAGTTCTTC.

To note about this clonotype: An end of the junction does not agree with germline; a read error may underlie this. The genes are TRBV9 and TRBJ1-4; D is uncertain. Germline CDR1 is SGDLS and CDR2 is YYNGEE. CDR3 length: 15 residues. Here the CDR3 DNA reads TGTGTCAGCAGCACAACCCCTGACGGTAATGAAAAACTGCTTTTT. Translation gives CVSSTTPDGNEKLLF.

The chain joins TRBV7-2 to TRBJ1-4; D might be TRBD1 (6 bases). The CDR3 is 14 amino acids. Germline-derived CDR1 and CDR2 are SGHTA and FQGNSA. V dropped 4 bases and J dropped 11 bases, with 17 bases sitting between them. The CDR3 DNA follows: TGTGCCAGCAGCTCAACCGGGACAAGAGCGAAACTGTTTTTT. Amino acids: CASSSTGTRAKLFF.

This clonotype was observed many times. The chain carries TRBV25-1 and TRBJ1-1; TRBD1 might be the D (5 bases). CDR3 length equals 18 residues. Germline V gene lookup returns CDR1 MGHDK and CDR2 SYGVNS. V lost 3 bases, J lost 5 bases, and 25 bases lay in between. CDR3 region: CASSDPRSGGRESTEAFF. CDR3 DNA sequence: TGTGCCAGCAGTGATCCCCGTTCCGGGGGGAGGGAAAGTACTGAAGCTTTCTTT.

There are many counts of this clonotype. V gene TRBV12-3 or TRBV12-4 combines with J gene TRBJ2-7; TRBD1 aligns across 10 bases. V lost 6 bases and J lost 1; bases outside the gene matches: 3. CDR3 length: 14 amino acids. CDR3 in amino acids: CASRGDRGSYEQYF. CDR3 DNA sequence: TGTGCCAGCAGGGGGGACAGGGGTTCCTACGAGCAGTACTTC.

This clonotype has only a few counts. This sequence joins TRBV5-1 and TRBJ2-5, with 9 bases identical to TRBD2. The CDR3 contains 19 residues. Germline lookup yields CDR1 SGHRS and CDR2 YFSETQ. Germline trimming cut 3 bases from V and 3 bases from J; bases unmatched to any gene: 18. This CDR3 reads CASSSLDSGSFRGKETQYF. CDR3 DNA sequence: TGCGCCAGCAGCTCATTGGATAGCGGGAGCTTTCGGGGCAAAGAGACCCAGTACTTC.

This clonotype was recorded at least ten times. The J gene is TRBJ1-1, the V gene TRBV10-3, with unresolved D. V lost 3 bases and J lost 0, with 23 bases in between. Per the germline V gene, CDR1 is ENHRY and CDR2 is SYGVKD. The CDR3 is 19 amino acids. CDR3 nucleotide sequence: TGTGCCATCAGTGACCCCGTAGGGCACAAGGAAGGGATGAACACTGAAGCTTTCTTT. Translation gives CAISDPVGHKEGMNTEAFF.

The sample holds many counts of this clonotype. The rearrangement joins TRBV29-1 to TRBJ2-7; 8 bases align to TRBD1. V lost 4 bases and J lost 3; bases outside the gene matches: 5. The CDR3 spans 13 residues. CDR1 is SQVTM and CDR2 is ANQGSEA in the germline V gene. The CDR3 here is CSVVGQGHYEQYF. The CDR3 DNA sequence: TGCAGCGTTGTCGGACAGGGACACTACGAGCAGTACTTC.

This clonotype was seen at least ten times. The chain couples TRBV7-9 to TRBJ2-4; TRBD1 might be the D (5 bases). Trimming took off 5 bases at V and 4 bases at J, with 9 bases between the two ends. This CDR3 has 13 residues. Germline CDR1 is SEHNR and CDR2 is FQNEAQ (reference sequence). CDR3 sequence: CASSPTEKNIQYF. Here the CDR3 DNA reads TGTGCCAGCAGCCCGACAGAAAAAAACATTCAGTACTTC. Filled out from reference TRBV7-9 and TRBJ2-4, the complete variable domain reads DTGVSQNPRHKITKRGQNVTFRCDPISEHNRLYWYRQTLGQGPEFLTYFQNEAQLEKSRLLSDRFSAERPKGSFSTLEIQRTEQGDSAMYLCASSPTEKNIQYFGAGTRLSVL.

This clonotype has more than one count but fewer than ten. The chain has TRBV5-6 and TRBJ1-2; possibly TRBD1 for D (5 bases). CDR1 SGHDT and CDR2 YYEEEE come from the germline V gene. The length of the CDR3 is 14 residues. Between the trimmed V and J ends, which lost 1 base and 4 bases, there was a span of 11 bases. The CDR3 spells CASSLFRDLYGYTF. CDR3 coding DNA: TGTGCCAGCAGCTTGTTTCGGGACCTCTATGGCTACACCTTC.

This clonotype occurred many times. J is TRBJ1-2 and V is TRBV5-1; no reliable D call. The CDR3 length is 17 residues. From germline, CDR1 is SGHRS and CDR2 YFSETQ. The V end lost 1 base, the J end lost 3 bases, and 19 bases lay between the germline ends. CDR3 coding DNA: TGCGCCAGCAGCTTGACCTTTGCGGGCAGGCGATACTATGGCTACACCTTC. The encoded protein is CASSLTFAGRRYYGYTF.

Many counts were recorded for this clonotype. The V gene is TRBV29-1, the J gene TRBJ2-1, with a possible D match to TRBD2 (6 bases). The CDR3 runs 14 residues. CDR1 is SQVTM, CDR2 ANQGSEA, per germline. V lost 7 bases to trimming and J lost 7 bases, with 20 bases between them. The CDR3 reads CSGQAGSTGNEQFF. In nucleotides, the CDR3 is TGCAGCGGCCAAGCCGGGAGTACTGGGAATGAGCAGTTCTTC.

This clonotype was seen at least ten times. The rearrangement joins TRBV10-3 to TRBJ2-7; D is perhaps TRBD2 (6 bases). Per germline, CDR1 ENHRY and CDR2 SYGVKD. The CDR3 has 14 amino acids. The ends were cut back, 10 bases at V and 6 bases at J, with 22 bases in the middle. CDR3 bases: TGTGCCACCGTGGGGACTCAACACCGCTGCGAGCAGTACTTC. Translated: CATVGTQHRCEQYF.

This clonotype has more than one count but fewer than ten. This sequence joins TRBV20-1 and TRBJ1-5; perhaps TRBD1 as D (6 bases). CDR1 is DFQATT and CDR2 is SNEGSKA in the germline V gene (reference sequence). The germline V and J ends were trimmed by 1 base and 4 bases, with 14 bases remaining between them. The CDR3 length is 15 residues. The CDR3 sequence is CSARVLGQGNQPQHF. The CDR3 coding sequence is TGCAGTGCTAGAGTTTTAGGGCAGGGGAATCAGCCCCAGCATTTT.

This clonotype was counted ten times or more. V gene TRBV5-1 combines with J gene TRBJ2-3; 11 nucleotides match TRBD2. Germline CDR1 and CDR2: SGHRS and YFSETQ. Trimming removed 2 bases from V and 5 bases from J; junction bases left unmatched: 13. There are 18 residues in the CDR3. The CDR3 nucleotides are TGCGCCAGCAGCTTTGGTCTAGCGGGGGGCCTATTACGAGATACGCAGTATTTT. It codes for CASSFGLAGGLLRDTQYF.

This clonotype was found many times. The chain recombines TRBV5-1 with TRBJ2-1; 7 nucleotides line up with TRBD1. The CDR3 is made up of 14 amino acids. J was trimmed by 4 bases and V by 4 bases; bases with no gene match: 5. In germline, CDR1 is SGHRS, CDR2 YFSETQ. The CDR3 loop reads CASSAGTEYNEQFF. CDR3 in DNA: TGCGCCAGCAGCGCCGGGACAGAGTACAATGAGCAGTTCTTC. Full variable domain (remainder filled in from reference TRBV5-1 and TRBJ2-1): KAGVTQTPRYLIKTRGQQVTLSCSPISGHRSVSWYQQTPGQGLQFLFEYFSETQRNKGNFPGRFSGRQFSNSRSEMNVSTLELGDSALYLCASSAGTEYNEQFFGPGTRLTVL.